These 17 T cell receptor beta chains came from one sample sequenced in a study of PD-L1 blockade in urothelial cancer. Time point of the sample: pretreatment peripheral blood. Measured with immunoSEQ multiplex PCR; TCRdb has only the in-frame clones, and not every one. The sample carries tens of thousands of clones, around four fifths recorded once. The specimen was PBMCs, collected around atezolizumab (anti-PD-L1) treatment. The receptors here all came from a man aged 35 to 55 with urothelial cancer.

The rearrangement uses TRBV5-8 and TRBJ1-3; D is unresolved. The ends were cut back, 0 bases at V and 0 bases at J, with 7 bases in the middle. Per the germline V gene, CDR1 is SGHTS and CDR2 is YDEGEE. This CDR3 is 15 amino acids long. CDR3: CASSLGRLSGNTIYF. CDR3 coding DNA: TGTGCCAGCAGCTTGGGGCGGCTCTCTGGAAACACCATATATTTT. Full variable domain (rest looked up from reference TRBV5-8 and TRBJ1-3): EAGVTQSPTHLIKTRGQQATLRCSPISGHTSVYWYQQALGLGLQFLLWYDEGEERNRGNFPPRFSGRQFPNYSSELNVNALELEDSALYLCASSLGRLSGNTIYFGEGSWLTVV.

The chain carries TRBV5-1 and TRBJ2-1; 13 bases agree with TRBD2. The CDR3 has 16 amino acids. Unmatched junction bases numbered 5, after V lost 1 base and J lost 7 bases. Germline lookup yields CDR1 SGHRS and CDR2 YFSETQ. CDR3 sequence (DNA): TGCGCCAGCAGCTTGTTACTAGCGGGAGGGAAAAATGAGCAGTTCTTC. It is translated as CASSLLLAGGKNEQFF.

The rearrangement joins TRBV5-1 to TRBJ2-1, with 10 bases fitting TRBD2. This CDR3 region has 19 residues. J gave up 9 bases and V 4 bases, and 22 bases lay outside the gene matches. The V gene's germline CDR1 is SGHRS and CDR2 YFSETQ. CDR3 amino acids: CASSLRGGRIAGGHSEQFF. In DNA form, the CDR3 reads TGCGCCAGCAGCCTGCGGGGAGGGAGAATAGCGGGAGGACATAGTGAGCAGTTCTTC.

This chain connects TRBV20-1 to TRBJ2-3, with D hard to call. This CDR3 region has 11 residues. The ends were cut back, 5 bases at V and 6 bases at J, with 9 bases in the middle. Germline V gene lookup returns CDR1 DFQATT and CDR2 SNEGSKA (reference sequence). In DNA, the CDR3 is TGCAGTGCTCCCCTTGAGGATACGCAGTATTTT. Amino acid sequence: CSAPLEDTQYF.

This rearrangement joins TRBV27 to TRBJ1-5; a weak D match, TRBD1 (6 bases). This CDR3 comprises 13 residues. V gave up 6 bases and J gave up 7 bases, with 13 bases separating them. The germline CDR1 and CDR2 sequences are MNHEY and SMNVEV (reference sequence). As DNA, the CDR3 is TGTGCCAGCAGCCTGGGGGCAGGGCAGCCCCAGCATTTT. This gives the protein CASSLGAGQPQHF.

The chain uses TRBV27 and TRBJ2-3, with D perhaps matching TRBD1 (6 bases). The V end lost 5 bases, the J end lost 1 base, and 16 bases lay between the germline ends. The CDR3 consists of 16 residues. Looked up from germline, CDR1 is MNHEY and CDR2 is SMNVEV (reference sequence). This CDR3 reads CASSPGVLGGTDTQYF. In DNA, the CDR3 is TGTGCCAGCAGTCCAGGGGTTTTGGGTGGCACAGATACGCAGTATTTT.

J is TRBJ1-2 and V is TRBV7-8; 9 bases align to TRBD1. Trimming took 5 bases from V and 7 from J; bases not matched to a gene: 11. Germline assignment: CDR1 SGHVS and CDR2 FQNEAQ. This CDR3 spans 15 amino acids. CDR3: CASSRGGQGNSGYTF. CDR3 DNA sequence: TGTGCCAGCAGCCGAGGAGGACAGGGGAATTCTGGCTACACCTTC.

The rearrangement links TRBV19 to TRBJ1-3; unclear D gene. Germline V gene data show CDR1 as LNHDA and CDR2 as SQIVND (reference sequence). This CDR3 has 15 amino acids. V was shortened by 7 bases and J by 5 bases, with 18 bases between the two germline ends. CDR3 protein: CASTGMEGYRNTIYF. The DNA for the CDR3 is TGTGCCAGTACAGGAATGGAGGGATACAGAAACACCATATATTTT.

The V gene is TRBV19, the J gene TRBJ1-5, with TRBD1 matching over 7 bases. CDR1 LNHDA and CDR2 SQIVND come from the germline V gene (reference sequence). Unmatched junction bases numbered 5, after V lost 8 bases and J lost 4 bases. This CDR3 contains 13 residues. The chain's CDR3 is CASAGQWNQPQHF. The CDR3 bases are TGTGCCAGTGCGGGACAGTGGAATCAGCCCCAGCATTTT.

This chain uses TRBV19 with TRBJ1-4; 7 bases fit TRBD1. The CDR3 consists of 15 residues. V trimming: 5 bases; J trimming: 5 bases; junction bases outside the gene matches: 8. Germline CDR1 is LNHDA and CDR2 is SQIVND (reference sequence). CDR3 protein: CASSPRQGGNEKLFF. The CDR3 coding sequence is TGTGCCAGTAGTCCGCGACAGGGAGGCAATGAAAAACTGTTTTTT.

The chain employs TRBV7-2 and TRBJ2-1; a possible D gene is TRBD1 (5 bases). The CDR3 length is 13 residues. CDR1 and CDR2 from the germline V gene are SGHTA and FQGNSA. Trimming removed 3 bases from V and 6 bases from J, with 9 bases in between. DNA of the CDR3: TGTGCCAGCAGCTTCACAGGTACCAATGAGCAGTTCTTC. Translating gives CASSFTGTNEQFF.

The chain employs TRBV19 and TRBJ2-7; D possibly corresponds to TRBD1 (6 bases). Germline V gene data show CDR1 as LNHDA and CDR2 as SQIVND (reference sequence). The V end lost 1 base, the J end lost 6 bases, and 16 bases lay between the germline ends. The length of the CDR3 is 15 residues. The CDR3 loop reads CASSIAAGDRGEQYF. CDR3 coding DNA: TGTGCCAGTAGTATAGCGGCAGGGGACCGAGGCGAGCAGTACTTC.

The chain employs TRBV11-2 and TRBJ2-3; a weak D match, TRBD2 (6 bases). Between the trimmed V and J ends, which lost 5 bases and 2 bases, there was a span of 17 bases. The germline V gene has CDR1 SGHAT and CDR2 FQNNGV. This CDR3 has 16 amino acids. DNA of the CDR3: TGTGCCAGCAGCAAGCAGACCCGGGAGCCCACAGATACGCAGTATTTT. Amino acids: CASSKQTREPTDTQYF.

The chain recombines TRBV7-2 with TRBJ1-2; unclear D gene. The CDR3 is 15 residues long. V dropped 4 bases and J dropped 3 bases, with 15 bases sitting between them. Germline CDR1 SGHTA, CDR2 FQGNSA. This CDR3 is CASSSPAEGYYGYTF. The CDR3, as DNA: TGTGCCAGCAGCTCTCCTGCGGAGGGTTACTATGGCTACACCTTC.

The chain couples TRBV2 to TRBJ1-5, with unresolved D. From germline, CDR1 is SNHLY and CDR2 FYNNEI. The CDR3 has 14 residues. Trimming took 3 bases from V and 4 from J, leaving 10 bases between them. The chain's CDR3 is CASSDIAGNQPQHF. The CDR3 nucleotides read TGTGCCAGCAGTGATATCGCAGGAAATCAGCCCCAGCATTTT.

The chain carries TRBV9 and TRBJ2-1, with a tentative D call TRBD2 (5 bases). The CDR3 runs 15 residues. Germline V gives CDR1 SGDLS, CDR2 YYNGEE. V lost 0 bases and J lost 2, with 9 bases in between. The chain's CDR3 is CASSVDGVAYNEQFF. CDR3 bases: TGTGCCAGCAGCGTAGACGGGGTGGCCTACAATGAGCAGTTCTTC.

The rearrangement links TRBV29-1 to TRBJ2-3; 11 bases line up with TRBD2. Germline trimming cut 8 bases from V and 3 bases from J; bases unmatched to any gene: 16. The germline V gene has CDR1 SQVTM and CDR2 ANQGSEA. This CDR3 spans 17 amino acids. The DNA of the CDR3 is TGCAGCTCCACCGGGAGTAGCGGGAGGGGGGGGACAGATACGCAGTATTTT. Translating gives CSSTGSSGRGGTDTQYF.